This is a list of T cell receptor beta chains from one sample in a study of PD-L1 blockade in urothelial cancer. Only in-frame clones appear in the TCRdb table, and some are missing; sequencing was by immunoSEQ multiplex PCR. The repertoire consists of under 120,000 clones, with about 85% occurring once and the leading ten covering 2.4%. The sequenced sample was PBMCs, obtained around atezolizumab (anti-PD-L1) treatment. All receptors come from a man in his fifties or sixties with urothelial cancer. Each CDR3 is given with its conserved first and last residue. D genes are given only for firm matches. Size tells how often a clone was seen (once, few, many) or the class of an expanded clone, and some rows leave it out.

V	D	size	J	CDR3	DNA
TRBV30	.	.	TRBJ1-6	CAWSGDIFNSPLHF	TGTGCCTGGAGTGGGGACATATTTAATTCACCCCTCCACTTT
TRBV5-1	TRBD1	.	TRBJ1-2	CASSFTTGDYGYTF	TGCGCCAGCAGCTTTACGACAGGGGACTATGGCTACACCTTC
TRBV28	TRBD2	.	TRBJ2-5	CASSLALASGNRETQYF	TGTGCCAGCAGTTTAGCCCTCGCTAGCGGGAACCGGGAGACCCAGTACTTC
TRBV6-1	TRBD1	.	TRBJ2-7	CASSRVTGIYEQYF	TGTGCCAGCAGCCGTGTGACAGGGATCTACGAGCAGTACTTC
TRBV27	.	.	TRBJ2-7	CASSYASSYEQYF	TGTGCCAGCAGTTATGCCAGTTCCTACGAGCAGTACTTC
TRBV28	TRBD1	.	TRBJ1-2	CASSPSTGGGYTF	TGTGCCAGCAGCCCTTCGACAGGGGGCGGCTACACCTTC
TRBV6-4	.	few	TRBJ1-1	CASSTGSGTEAFF	TGTGCCAGCAGTACAGGGTCGGGCACTGAAGCTTTCTTT
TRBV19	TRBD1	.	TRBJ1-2	CASSRYRGPRDGYTF	TGTGCCAGTAGTAGATACAGGGGGCCGCGTGATGGCTACACCTTC
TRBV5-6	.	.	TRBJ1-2	CASTPKGRVEGYTF	TGTGCCAGCACCCCTAAGGGCAGGGTGGAGGGCTACACCTTC
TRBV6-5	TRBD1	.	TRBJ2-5	CASSSYRGPETQYF	TGTGCCAGCAGCTCCTACAGGGGGCCAGAGACCCAGTACTTC
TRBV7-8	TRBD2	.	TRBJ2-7	CASSYVAGGGYEQYF	TGTGCCAGCAGCTATGTAGCGGGAGGGGGCTACGAGCAGTACTTC
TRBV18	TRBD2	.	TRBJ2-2	CASSPVAGWNTGELFF	TGTGCCAGCTCACCGGTAGCGGGATGGAACACCGGGGAGCTGTTTTTT
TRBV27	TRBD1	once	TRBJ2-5	CASSFSSGGIGTQYF	TGTGCCAGCAGTTTCTCATCAGGGGGAATCGGGACCCAGTACTTC
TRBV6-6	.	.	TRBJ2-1	CASRQPGSLQFF	TGTGCCAGCAGGCAACCGGGATCCCTACAGTTCTTC
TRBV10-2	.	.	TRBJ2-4	CASSLTSGVGNIQYF	TGCGCCAGCAGCCTGACCTCAGGGGTTGGAAACATTCAGTACTTC
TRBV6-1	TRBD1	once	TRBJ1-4	CASSEAAGTGSEKLFF	TGTGCCAGCAGTGAAGCGGCCGGGACAGGGAGTGAAAAACTGTTTTTT
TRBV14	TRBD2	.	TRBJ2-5	CASSPIGRAGETQYF	TGTGCCAGCAGTCCCATCGGGAGGGCAGGAGAGACCCAGTACTTC
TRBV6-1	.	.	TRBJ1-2	CASSIGPQGYTF	TGTGCCAGCAGTATCGGTCCCCAAGGCTACACCTTC
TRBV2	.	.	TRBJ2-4	CASSRQAKNIQYF	TGTGCCAGCAGCAGACAGGCAAAAAACATTCAGTACTTC
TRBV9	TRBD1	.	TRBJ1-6	CASSVGQNQGSPLHF	TGTGCCAGCAGCGTGGGACAGAACCAAGGTTCACCCCTCCACTTT
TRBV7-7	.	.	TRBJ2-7	CASSREPSGEQYF	TGTGCTAGCAGCCGGGAGCCTAGTGGCGAGCAGTACTTC
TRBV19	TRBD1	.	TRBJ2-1	CASTQGARATSSYNEQFF	TGTGCCTCAACACAGGGGGCAAGGGCAACCAGCTCCTACAATGAGCAGTTCTTC
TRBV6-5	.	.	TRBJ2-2	CASRLGGRLAGELFF	TGTGCCAGCCGCTTAGGGGGTCGGCTGGCCGGGGAGCTGTTTTTT
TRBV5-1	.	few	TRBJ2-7	CASSPRGVKGEQYF	TGCGCCAGCAGCCCGCGCGGGGTAAAGGGGGAGCAGTACTTC
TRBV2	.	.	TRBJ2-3	CASSGRQGKDTQYF	TGTGCCAGCAGTGGGAGGCAGGGGAAAGATACGCAGTATTTT
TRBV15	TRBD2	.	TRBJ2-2	CATSVGRAGELFF	TGTGCCACCAGCGTTGGGAGGGCCGGGGAGCTGTTTTTT
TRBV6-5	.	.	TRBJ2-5	CASSYPGREETQYF	TGTGCCAGCAGTTACCCGGGCAGGGAAGAGACCCAGTACTTC
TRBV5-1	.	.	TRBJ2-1	CASSLGGSLFDEQFF	TGCGCCAGCAGCTTGGGGGGCAGTCTATTTGATGAGCAGTTCTTC
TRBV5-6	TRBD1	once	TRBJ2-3	CASSLVGQGTDTQYF	TGTGCCAGCAGCTTGGTAGGACAGGGCACAGATACGCAGTATTTT
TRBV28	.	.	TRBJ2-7	CASSLGGRYEQYF	TGTGCCAGCAGTTTGGGGGGGCGATACGAGCAGTACTTC
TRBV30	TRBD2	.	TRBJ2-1	CAWVSGSPYNEQFF	TGTGCCTGGGTGAGCGGGAGCCCCTACAATGAGCAGTTCTTC
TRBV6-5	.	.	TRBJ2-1	CASSRTASSYNEQFF	TGTGCCAGCAGTCGGACAGCCAGCTCCTACAATGAGCAGTTCTTC